This T cell receptor (beta chain) was sequenced for a study of technical replicates of blood from a few donors. V was trimmed by 4 bases and J by 4 bases, leaving 22 bases between them. CDR1 KGHSH and CDR2 LQKENI come from the germline V gene. This CDR3 contains 17 residues. Sequencing was performed with immunoSEQ multiplex PCR; in TCRdb, only in-frame clones are kept and a portion is missing. In the table there are 95,000 or so clones, approximately 96% of which are singletons. The sequencing sample was made of T cells isolated from PBMCs. The TCR was taken from a human donor in good health. The chain recombines TRBV18 with TRBJ1-2; possible D gene TRBD1, 6 bases. CDR3 sequence reads: CASSQRTDLIKFYGYTF. CDR3 nucleotides: TGTGCCAGCTCACAAAGGACAGACCTAATCAAATTCTATGGCTACACCTTC. Filled out from reference TRBV18 and TRBJ1-2, the complete variable domain reads NAGVMQNPRHLVRRRGQEARLRCSPMKGHSHVYWYRQLPEEGLKFMVYLQKENIIDESGMPKERFSAEFPKEGPSILRIQQVVRGDSAAYFCASSQRTDLIKFYGYTFGSGTRLTVV.